The 2 T cell receptor delta chains reported below all come from one sample, sequenced in a study of γδ T cells in repeated Plasmodium falciparum infection. Gammadelta T cells were flow-sorted from PBMC into Vgamma9/Vdelta2+ and Vdelta2-negative populations for bulk analysis. TCRdb reran clone calling via CATT on the multiplex PCR reads. The data show tens of thousands of delta-chain clones, approximately 1.5% seen once. What was sequenced was gamma-delta T cells from blood. These TCRs come from a pool of human donors (malaria-infected and uninfected, not separated).

This clone was recorded a few times. TCRdb's protein, taken from a much larger clone, differs from this DNA's translation at residue 17, likely owing to a read error; the protein displayed comes from the DNA. V usage is TRDV1 and J usage is TRDJ1, with D tentatively TRDD3 (6 bases). Germline values: CDR1 TSWWSYY, CDR2 QGS. Trimming took 5 bases from V and 0 from J, leaving 43 bases between them. The CDR3 consists of 25 residues. For the CDR3, the DNA is TGTGCTCTTGGGCATCCTTTTCCCTTTTTTCCTCCCCATTTGGTGGGGGGTAAATACACCGATAAACTCATCTTT. Translation: CALGHPFPFFPPHLVGGKYTDKLIF.

This clone showed up just a few times. The TCRdb record carries a much larger clone's protein, which differs from this DNA's translation at residue 5; a read error is the likely cause, and the protein listed here is the DNA translation. The V and J genes are TRDV1 and TRDJ1, with TRDD3 matching 10 bases. The J gene, absent from TCRdb, was called here by matching the DNA to germline. Germline-derived CDR1 and CDR2 are TSWWSYY and QGS. The CDR3 contains 21 residues. CDR3 nucleotides: TGTGCTATTGGGGTACTAGATCATACTGTTATCGGGGGATACGGCACCGATAAACTCATCTTT. This translates into CAIGVLDHTVIGGYGTDKLIF.